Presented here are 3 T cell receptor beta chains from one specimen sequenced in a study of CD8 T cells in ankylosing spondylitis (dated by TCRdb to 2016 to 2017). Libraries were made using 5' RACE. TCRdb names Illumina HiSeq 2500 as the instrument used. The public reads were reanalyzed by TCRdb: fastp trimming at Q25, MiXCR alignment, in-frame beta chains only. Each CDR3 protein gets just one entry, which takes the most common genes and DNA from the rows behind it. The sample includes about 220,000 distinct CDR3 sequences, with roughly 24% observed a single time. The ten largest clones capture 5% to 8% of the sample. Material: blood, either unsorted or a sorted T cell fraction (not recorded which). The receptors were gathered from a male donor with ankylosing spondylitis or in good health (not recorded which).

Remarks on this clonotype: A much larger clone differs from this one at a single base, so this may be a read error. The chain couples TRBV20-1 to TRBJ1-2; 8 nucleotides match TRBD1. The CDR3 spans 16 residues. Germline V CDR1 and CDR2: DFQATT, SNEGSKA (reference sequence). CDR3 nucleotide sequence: TGCAGTGCTAGAGCCCCTTGGACAGGGAGTAACTATGACTACACCTTC. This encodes CSARAPWTGSNYDYTF.

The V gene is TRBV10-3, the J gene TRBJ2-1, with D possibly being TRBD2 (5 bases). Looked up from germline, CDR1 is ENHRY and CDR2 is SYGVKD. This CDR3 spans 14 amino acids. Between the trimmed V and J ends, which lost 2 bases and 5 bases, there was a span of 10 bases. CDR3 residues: CAISEQRTHNEQFF. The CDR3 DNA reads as TGTGCCATCAGTGAGCAGCGGACCCACAATGAGCAGTTCTTC.

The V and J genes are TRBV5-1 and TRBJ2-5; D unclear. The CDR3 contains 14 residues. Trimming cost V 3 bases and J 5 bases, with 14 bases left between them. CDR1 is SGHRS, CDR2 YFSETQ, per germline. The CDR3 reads CASSSVSGEETQYF. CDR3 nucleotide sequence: TGCGCCAGCAGCTCTGTCTCGGGCGAGGAGACCCAGTACTTC.